Sequencing of this T cell receptor beta chain was carried out in a study of blood T cell repertoires in COVID-19. The overall study: Sites across the United States, Italy and Spain contributed samples from acute and convalescent COVID-19. The cDNA or gDNA used as material had been derived from T cells, B-cell-depleted T cells, or PBMCs.

As handled by the study authors: Amplifying reference gene primers gave estimates of nucleated cell counts. Produced via immunoSEQ multiplex PCR; TCRdb's table is partial and in-frame only. That table furnishes V, J and clone size, whereas the DNA furnished D and trimming. The data show about 170,000 clones, 88% seen once. In germline, CDR1 is LNHNV, CDR2 YYDKDF (reference sequence). V was trimmed by 0 bases and J by 4 bases, leaving 9 bases between them. The CDR3 is 15 residues long. The chain is built from TRBV15 and TRBJ2-2, with D unclear. This clonotype originated in a man over 45 who had recovered from COVID-19. The sequencing input was peripheral blood. Here the CDR3 DNA reads TGTGCCACCAGCAGAGATAAACAGTTCACCGGGGAGCTGTTTTTT. Translating gives CATSRDKQFTGELFF.